This paragraph reports one TCR beta chain. Its antigen is as yet unknown. This sample was included in a study of CD4 T cells in relation to SARS-CoV-2 and coronaviruses. Trimming removed 4 bases from V and 0 bases from J, with 16 bases in between. The CDR3 contains 18 residues. The germline V gene encodes CDR1 ENHRY and CDR2 SYGVKD. Generated by immunoSEQ multiplex PCR, the TCRdb table keeps only in-frame clones and is missing some. Of 15,000 to 20,000 clones listed, 75% to 85% are singletons. Study-wide points: In around three fifths of donors, memory CD4+ clonotypes crossrecognized SARS-CoV-2 and at least one common cold coronavirus spike.

The unexposed donors gave CD4+ T cells in about 2011-2018, prior to COVID-19. CD4+ T cells were isolated from the cells after 10 days of culture. As cell numbers allowed, unexposed-donor CD4+ T cells faced SARS-CoV-2 S/N and four cold-coronavirus spikes. PBMCs were plated at a few million per well in IL-2-containing medium. This chain connects TRBV10-3 to TRBJ1-6; maybe TRBD1 (6 bases). Sequenced sample: CD4+ T cells from PBMCs, cultured in vitro. This receptor was taken from a human donor in good health. The CDR3 spells CAISGGQFGASYNSPLHF. In DNA form, the CDR3 reads TGTGCCATCAGTGGGGGGCAGTTTGGGGCCTCCTATAATTCACCCCTCCACTTT.